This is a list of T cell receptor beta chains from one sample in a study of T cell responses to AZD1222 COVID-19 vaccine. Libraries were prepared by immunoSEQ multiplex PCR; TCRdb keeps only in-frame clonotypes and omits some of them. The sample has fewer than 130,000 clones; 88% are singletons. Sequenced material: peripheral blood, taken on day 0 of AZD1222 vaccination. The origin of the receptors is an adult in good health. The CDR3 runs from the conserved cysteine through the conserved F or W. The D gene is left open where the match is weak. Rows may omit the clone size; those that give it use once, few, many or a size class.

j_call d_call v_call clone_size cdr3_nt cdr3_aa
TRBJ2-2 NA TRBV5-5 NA TGTGCCAGCAGCTTGCAGGGGGGAAACACCGGGGAGCTGTTTTTT CASSLQGGNTGELFF
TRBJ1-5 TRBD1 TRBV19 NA TGTGCCAGTAGTATGGGCGGACAGGGCTACCAGCCCCAGCATTTT CASSMGGQGYQPQHF
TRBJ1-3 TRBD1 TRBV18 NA TGTGCCAGCTCCGATGGGACAGGAGGCTCTGGAAACACCATATATTTT CASSDGTGGSGNTIYF
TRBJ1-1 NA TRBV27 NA TGTGCCAGCAGCACCCTGAGAGGGAGAGCTTTCTTT CASSTLRGRAFF
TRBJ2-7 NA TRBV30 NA TGTGCCTGGCAAGGGACTCGGTTTAACGAGCAGTACTTC CAWQGTRFNEQYF
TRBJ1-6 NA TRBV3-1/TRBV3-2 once TGTGCCAGCAGCCCGGACAGTAATTCACCCCTCCACTTT CASSPDSNSPLHF
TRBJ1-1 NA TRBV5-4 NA TGTGCAGGAAAGCTGCGGGAGAACACTGAAGCTTTCTTT CAGKLRENTEAFF
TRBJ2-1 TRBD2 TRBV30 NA TGTGCCTGGTCAACTAGCGACATACGGAATGAGCAGTTCTTC CAWSTSDIRNEQFF
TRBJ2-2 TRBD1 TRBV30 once TGTGCCTGGAGTGTACAAAGTTCCGGGACAGGGGCCCCCCGGGAGCTGTTTTTT CAWSVQSSGTGAPRELFF
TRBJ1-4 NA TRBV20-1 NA TGCAGTGCTAGTGGGGAGGGGGGGACTAATGAAAAACTGTTTTTT CSASGEGGTNEKLFF
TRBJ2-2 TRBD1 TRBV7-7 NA TGTGCCAGCAGCTTAGTCGGGACAGGGATTCCCGGGGAGCTGTTTTTT CASSLVGTGIPGELFF
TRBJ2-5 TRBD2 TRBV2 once TGTGCCAGCAACAGCGGGGGGAACCGGTACCAAGAGACCCAGTACTTC CASNSGGNRYQETQYF
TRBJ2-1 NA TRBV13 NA TGTGCCAGCAGCACCTGGACAGAATACAATGAGCAGTTCTTC CASSTWTEYNEQFF
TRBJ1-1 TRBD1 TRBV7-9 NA TGTGCCAGCAGCGAATCAGGGGGCAAGACTGAAGCTTTCTTT CASSESGGKTEAFF
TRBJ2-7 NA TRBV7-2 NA TGTGCCAGCAGCCTACCCCCGAGATACGAGCAGTACTTC CASSLPPRYEQYF
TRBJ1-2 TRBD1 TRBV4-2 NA TGTGCCAGCAGCCAGGTTCAGGGGGGAGGCTATGGCTACACCTTC CASSQVQGGGYGYTF
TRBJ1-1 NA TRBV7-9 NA TGTGCCAGCAGCTTAGTGGCGCAGAACACTGAAGCTTTCTTT CASSLVAQNTEAFF